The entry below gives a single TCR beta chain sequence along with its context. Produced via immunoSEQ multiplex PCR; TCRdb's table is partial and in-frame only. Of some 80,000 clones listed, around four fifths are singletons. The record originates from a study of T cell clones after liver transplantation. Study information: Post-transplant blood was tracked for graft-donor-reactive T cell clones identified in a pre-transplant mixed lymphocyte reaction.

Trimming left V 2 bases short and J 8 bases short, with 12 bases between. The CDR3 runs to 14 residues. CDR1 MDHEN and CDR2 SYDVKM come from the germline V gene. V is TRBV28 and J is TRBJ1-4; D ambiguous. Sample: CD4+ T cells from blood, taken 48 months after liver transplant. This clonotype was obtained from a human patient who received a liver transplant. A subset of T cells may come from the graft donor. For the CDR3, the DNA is TGTGCCAGCAGTTTAGGTGCAACGGGGGAAAAACTGTTTTTT. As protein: CASSLGATGEKLFF.